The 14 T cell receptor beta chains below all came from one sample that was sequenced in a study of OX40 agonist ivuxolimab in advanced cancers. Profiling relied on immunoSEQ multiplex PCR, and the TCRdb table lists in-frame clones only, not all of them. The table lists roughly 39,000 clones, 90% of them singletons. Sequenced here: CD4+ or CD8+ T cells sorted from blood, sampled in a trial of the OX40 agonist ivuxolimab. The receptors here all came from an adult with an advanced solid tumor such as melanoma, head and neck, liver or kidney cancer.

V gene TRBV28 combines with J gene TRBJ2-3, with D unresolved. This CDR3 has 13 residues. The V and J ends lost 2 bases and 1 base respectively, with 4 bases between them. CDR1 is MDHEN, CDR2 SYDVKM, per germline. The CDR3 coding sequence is TGTGCCAGCAGTTTAGTCGGCACAGATACGCAGTATTTT. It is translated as CASSLVGTDTQYF. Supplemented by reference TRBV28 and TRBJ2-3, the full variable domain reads DVKVTQSSRYLVKRTGEKVFLECVQDMDHENMFWYRQDPGLGLRLIYFSYDVKMKEKGDIPEGYSVSREKKERFSLILESASTNQTSMYLCASSLVGTDTQYFGPGTRLTVL.

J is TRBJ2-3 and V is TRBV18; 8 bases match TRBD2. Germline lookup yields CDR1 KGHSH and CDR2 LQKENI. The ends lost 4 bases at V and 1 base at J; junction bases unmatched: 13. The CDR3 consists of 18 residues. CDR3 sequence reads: CASSQDQTSARGTDTQYF. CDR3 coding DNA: TGTGCCAGCTCACAAGACCAGACTAGCGCTCGGGGCACAGATACGCAGTATTTT.

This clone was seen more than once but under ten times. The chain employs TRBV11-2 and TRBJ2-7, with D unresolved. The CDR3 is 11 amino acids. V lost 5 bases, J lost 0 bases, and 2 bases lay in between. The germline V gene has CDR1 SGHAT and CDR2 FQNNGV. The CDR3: CASSRSYEQYF. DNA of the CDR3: TGTGCCAGCAGCCGCTCCTACGAGCAGTACTTC.

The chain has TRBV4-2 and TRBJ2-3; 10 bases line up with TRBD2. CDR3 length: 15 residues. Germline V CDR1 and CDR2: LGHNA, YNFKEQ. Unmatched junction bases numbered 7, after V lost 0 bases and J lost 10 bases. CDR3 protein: CASSQDGASGSAQYF. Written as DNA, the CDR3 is TGTGCCAGCAGCCAAGATGGGGCTAGCGGGAGCGCGCAGTATTTT.

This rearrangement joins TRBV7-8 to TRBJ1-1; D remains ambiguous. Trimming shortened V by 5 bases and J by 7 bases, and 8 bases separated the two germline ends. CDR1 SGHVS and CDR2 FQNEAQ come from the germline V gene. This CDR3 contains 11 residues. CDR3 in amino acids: CASSRSLEAFF. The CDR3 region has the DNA TGTGCCAGCAGCCGGAGTCTTGAAGCTTTCTTT. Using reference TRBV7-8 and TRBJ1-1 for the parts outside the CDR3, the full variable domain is GAGVSQSPRYKVAKRGQDVALRCDPISGHVSLFWYQQALGQGPEFLTYFQNEAQLDKSGLPSDRFFAERPEGSVSTLKIQRTQQEDSAVYLCASSRSLEAFFGQGTRLTVV.

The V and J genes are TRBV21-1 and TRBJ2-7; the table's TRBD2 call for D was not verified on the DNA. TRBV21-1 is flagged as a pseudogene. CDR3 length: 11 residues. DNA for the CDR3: TGTGCCAGCAGCGACTCCAACGAGCAGTACTTC. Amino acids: CASSDSNEQYF.

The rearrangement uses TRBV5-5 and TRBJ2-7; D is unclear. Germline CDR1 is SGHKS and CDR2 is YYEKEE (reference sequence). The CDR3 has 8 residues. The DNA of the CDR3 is TGTGGGATCTTCGAGCAGTACTTC. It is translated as CGIFEQYF.

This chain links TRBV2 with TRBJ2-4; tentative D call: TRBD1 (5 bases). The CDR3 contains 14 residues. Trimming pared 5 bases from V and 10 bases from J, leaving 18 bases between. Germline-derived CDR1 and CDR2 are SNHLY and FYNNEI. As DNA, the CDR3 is TGTGCCAGCAGTCCCAGGGTGTTGGAGAGGATTCAGTACTTC. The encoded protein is CASSPRVLERIQYF.

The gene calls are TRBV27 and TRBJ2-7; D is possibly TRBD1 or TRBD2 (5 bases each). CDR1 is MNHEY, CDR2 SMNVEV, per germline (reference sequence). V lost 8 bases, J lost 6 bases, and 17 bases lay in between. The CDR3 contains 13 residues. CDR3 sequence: CASGFPGTGEQYF. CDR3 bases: TGTGCCAGCGGATTCCCAGGGACGGGCGAGCAGTACTTC.

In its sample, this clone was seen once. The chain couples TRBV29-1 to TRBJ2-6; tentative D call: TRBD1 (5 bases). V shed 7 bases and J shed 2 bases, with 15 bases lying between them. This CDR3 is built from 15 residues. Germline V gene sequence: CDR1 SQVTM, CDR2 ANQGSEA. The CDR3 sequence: CSASDSPPGANVLTF. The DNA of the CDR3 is TGCAGCGCCAGCGACAGCCCCCCTGGGGCCAACGTCCTGACTTTC.

The CDR3 reads CASSPRTLGDEQYF. CDR3 coding DNA: TGTGCCAGCTCACCACGGACCCTCGGGGACGAGCAGTACTTC. The gene calls are TRBV18 and TRBJ2-7; perhaps TRBD2 as D (5 bases). The ends were cut back, 1 base at V and 5 bases at J, with 12 bases in the middle. The CDR3 consists of 14 residues. Germline CDR1 KGHSH, CDR2 LQKENI.

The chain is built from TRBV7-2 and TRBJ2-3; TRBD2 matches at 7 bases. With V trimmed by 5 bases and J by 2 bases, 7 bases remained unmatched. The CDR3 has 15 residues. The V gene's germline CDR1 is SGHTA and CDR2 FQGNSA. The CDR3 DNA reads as TGTGCCAGCAGCCTTCAGACTAGCTTCACAGATACGCAGTATTTT. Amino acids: CASSLQTSFTDTQYF.

CDR3 DNA sequence: TGCGCCAGCAGCCAATTAGGTTTGGCCGACCCGAACACCGGGGAGCTGTTTTTT. Translation: CASSQLGLADPNTGELFF. V usage is TRBV4-1 and J usage is TRBJ2-2; no definite D call. In germline, CDR1 is MGHRA, CDR2 YSYEKL. The CDR3 has 18 amino acids. Deletions cut 2 bases from V and 0 bases from J, with 16 bases between.

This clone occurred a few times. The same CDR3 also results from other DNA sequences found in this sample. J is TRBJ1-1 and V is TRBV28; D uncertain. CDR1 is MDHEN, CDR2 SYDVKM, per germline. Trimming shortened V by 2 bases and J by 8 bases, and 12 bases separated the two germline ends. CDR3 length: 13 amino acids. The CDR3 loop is CASSLQSPMEAFF. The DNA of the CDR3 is TGTGCCAGCAGTTTACAGTCCCCTATGGAAGCTTTCTTT.